One and the same sample provided the 11 T cell receptor beta chains below, sequenced in a study of neurological immune-mediated disorders. From the 5' RACE reads, TCRdb called clonotypes with MiXCR, one entry per CDR3 protein. The sample records almost 85,000 distinct CDR3 sequences, roughly 2.6% being singletons. The specimen was PBMCs. Receptor source: a woman aged 25-40 years with multiple sclerosis.

This clonotype was seen at least ten times. The chain employs TRBV5-6 and TRBJ2-5; no reliable D call. Trimming cost V 4 bases and J 5 bases, with 9 bases left between them. Germline lookup yields CDR1 SGHDT and CDR2 YYEEEE. This CDR3 is 12 amino acids long. The CDR3 nucleotides are TGTGCCAGCAGCATTGGATCGGAGACCCAGTACTTC. This sequence encodes CASSIGSETQYF.

This clonotype has at least ten counts. The chain joins TRBV9 to TRBJ1-5; 7 bases agree with TRBD1. Trimming removed 4 bases from V and 4 bases from J; junction bases left unmatched: 14. Germline loops: CDR1 SGDLS, CDR2 YYNGEE. The CDR3 sequence is 17 residues long. The CDR3 nucleotides read TGTGCCAGCAGCCCAGGGGGGGATCTACAACCAAATCAGCCCCAGCATTTT. Amino acid sequence: CASSPGGDLQPNQPQHF.

This clonotype has at least ten counts. The rearrangement links TRBV29-1 to TRBJ2-7; 7 bases agree with TRBD2. The CDR3 has 13 amino acids. Germline V lookup: CDR1 SQVTM, CDR2 ANQGSEA. V shed 6 bases and J 3 bases; nucleotides not matched to a gene: 8. In nucleotides, the CDR3 is TGCAGCGTGTCCCTAGGACTAGTCTACGAGCAGTACTTC. It specifies CSVSLGLVYEQYF.

This clonotype showed up many times. The chain uses TRBV7-2 and TRBJ1-5, with D perhaps matching TRBD1 (6 bases). V gave up 3 bases and J gave up 1 base, with 10 bases separating them. This CDR3 is built from 15 residues. Germline CDR1 reads SGHTA; CDR2 reads FQGNSA. The CDR3 sequence is CASSLGGLSNQPQHF. As DNA, the CDR3 is TGTGCCAGCAGCTTGGGGGGGCTGAGCAATCAGCCCCAGCATTTT.

Many counts were recorded for this clonotype. DNA of the CDR3: TGTGCCAGCAGTGAAGTTTTAGAGGATACGCAGTATTTT. This gives the protein CASSEVLEDTQYF. The chain couples TRBV3-1 to TRBJ2-3; D ambiguous. Germline CDR1 reads LGHDT; CDR2 reads YNNKEL (reference sequence). Deletions cut 6 bases from V and 6 bases from J, with 13 bases between. The CDR3 is 13 residues long.

The table lists this clonotype with many counts. The genes are TRBV7-9 and TRBJ2-1; possibly TRBD2 for D (6 bases). The CDR3 extends over 17 amino acids. V lost 4 bases, J lost 2 bases, and 18 bases lay in between. CDR1 and CDR2 (germline): SEHNR, FQNEAQ (reference sequence). CDR3 residues: CASSSLGAGPAYNEQFF. The CDR3 region has the DNA TGTGCCAGCAGCTCCCTCGGTGCGGGACCTGCCTACAATGAGCAGTTCTTC.

This clonotype was recorded at least ten times. This rearrangement joins TRBV7-8 to TRBJ1-6, with 7 bases fitting TRBD1. After removal of 5 bases from V and 7 bases from J, the junction contained 11 bases not matched to a gene. The CDR3 extends over 16 amino acids. Looked up from germline, CDR1 is SGHVS and CDR2 is FQNEAQ. In nucleotides, the CDR3 is TGTGCCAGCAGCCCCCTCCTACAGGGGCAAAATTCACCCCTCCACTTT. It codes for CASSPLLQGQNSPLHF.

This clonotype was counted ten times or more. The rearrangement uses TRBV5-1 and TRBJ1-4; no reliable D call. The V gene's germline CDR1 is SGHRS and CDR2 YFSETQ. Trimming took off 4 bases at V and 8 bases at J, with 12 bases between the two ends. The CDR3 length is 13 residues. In nucleotides, the CDR3 is TGCGCCAGCAGCGAGATGGACGGGGAAAAACTGTTTTTT. Translated, it gives CASSEMDGEKLFF.

This clonotype was observed at least ten times. V gene TRBV6-5 combines with J gene TRBJ2-1; TRBD2 matches at 9 bases. Germline V gives CDR1 MNHEY, CDR2 SVGAGI. This CDR3 comprises 13 residues. Trimming at V came to 8 bases and at J to 5 bases, leaving 4 bases not matched to a gene. The CDR3 protein is CASGLAGDNEQFF. The CDR3 region has the DNA TGTGCCAGCGGGTTAGCGGGAGACAATGAGCAGTTCTTC.

J is TRBJ2-5 and V is TRBV11-2; perhaps TRBD2 as D (5 bases). Trimming left V 1 base short and J 10 bases short, with 10 bases between. CDR1 is SGHAT, CDR2 FQNNGV, per germline. This CDR3 has 12 amino acids. The CDR3 coding sequence is TGTGCCAGCAGCTTAGGTCAACTAGGCCAGTACTTC. The encoded protein is CASSLGQLGQYF. The full variable domain, in which reference TRBV11-2 and TRBJ2-5 provide the parts outside the CDR3, is EAGVAQSPRYKIIEKRQSVAFWCNPISGHATLYWYQQILGQGPKLLIQFQNNGVVDDSQLPKDRFSAERLKGVDSTLKIQPAKLEDSAVYLCASSLGQLGQYFGPGTRLLVL.

This clonotype was detected many times. The CDR3 region is CASSLQGGTEAFF. Written as DNA, the CDR3 is TGTGCCAGCAGCCTTCAGGGGGGAACTGAAGCTTTCTTT. This rearrangement joins TRBV12-3 or TRBV12-4 to TRBJ1-1; 7 positions match TRBD1. The CDR3 length is 13 residues. V lost 6 bases, J lost 5 bases, and 6 bases stayed unmatched.